A single sample is the source of the 27 T cell receptor beta chains below, sequenced in a study of shared clonotypes between healthy human individuals. Cells designated naive CD8 were CD45RO-negative and were positively selected for CCR7, with terminally differentiated effector memory CD45RA+ cells excluded. Using immunoSEQ multiplex PCR, the repertoire was profiled, and TCRdb retains in-frame clones only, with some absent. The sample lists millions of clones, about 94% occurring once. The sequenced sample was naive CD8+ T cells sorted from blood. These receptors were obtained from a man younger than 30 in good health.

The chain couples TRBV2 to TRBJ2-5; TRBD1 agrees at 8 bases. This CDR3 is 14 amino acids long. The ends lost 6 bases at V and 5 bases at J; junction bases unmatched: 8. In germline, CDR1 is SNHLY, CDR2 FYNNEI. The CDR3 DNA reads TGTGCCAGCAGCCTAGGACAGGGTGGCGAGACCCAGTACTTC. Translated, it gives CASSLGQGGETQYF.

This clone has a single count. The gene calls are TRBV9 and TRBJ2-3; 13 bases match TRBD2. There are 16 residues in the CDR3. Germline CDR1 and CDR2: SGDLS and YYNGEE. V shed 4 bases and J 4 bases; nucleotides not matched to a gene: 6. In nucleotides, the CDR3 is TGTGCCAGCAGCCTTGGACTAGCGGGAGTCGCAGATACGCAGTATTTT. Translated: CASSLGLAGVADTQYF.

Points on this clone: Within the sample, other DNA sequences also encode this same CDR3. This chain connects TRBV7-6 to TRBJ2-2; D call uncertain. CDR3 length: 14 amino acids. Trimming shortened V by 1 base and J by 5 bases, and 8 bases separated the two germline ends. Germline V lookup: CDR1 SGHVS, CDR2 FNYEAQ. CDR3 nucleotides: TGTGCCAGCAGCTTAGACCCGGGTACCGGGGAGCTGTTTTTT. Translation: CASSLDPGTGELFF.

The gene calls are TRBV30 and TRBJ1-1; a weak D match, TRBD1 (6 bases). Trimming left V 0 bases short and J 1 base short, with 12 bases between. Germline CDR1 and CDR2: GTSNPN and SVGIG (reference sequence). The CDR3 spans 15 residues. CDR3 region: CAWSVLRGANTEAFF. CDR3 DNA sequence: TGTGCCTGGAGTGTACTCAGGGGAGCGAACACTGAAGCTTTCTTT.

This sequence joins TRBV13 and TRBJ2-1; 7 positions agree with TRBD2. The CDR3 length is 15 residues. CDR1 is PRHDT, CDR2 FYEKMQ, per germline (reference sequence). Trimming removed 3 bases from V and 4 bases from J; junction bases left unmatched: 6. The DNA for the CDR3 is TGTGCCAGCAGCTTGGCGGGAGAGACTTACAATGAGCAGTTCTTC. This gives the protein CASSLAGETYNEQFF. Together with reference TRBV13 and TRBJ2-1, the CDR3 gives the full variable domain: AAGVIQSPRHLIKEKRETATLKCYPIPRHDTVYWYQQGPGQDPQFLISFYEKMQSDKGSIPDRFSAQQFSDYHSELNMSSLELGDSALYFCASSLAGETYNEQFFGPGTRLTVL.

The chain links TRBV4-3 to TRBJ2-2; TRBD2 is a possible D gene (6 bases). Trimming shortened V by 4 bases and J by 2 bases, and 8 bases separated the two germline ends. The CDR3 is 14 amino acids. Looked up from germline, CDR1 is LGHNA and CDR2 is YSLEER. The chain's CDR3 is CASSPGTNTGELFF. CDR3 coding DNA: TGCGCCAGCAGCCCTGGGACTAACACCGGGGAGCTGTTTTTT.

The CDR3 spells CASSPVDLAWGGNTEAFF. CDR3 DNA: TGTGCCAGCAGCCCCGTCGATCTGGCGTGGGGGGGGAACACTGAAGCTTTCTTT. V and J are TRBV11-2 and TRBJ1-1, with a tentative D call TRBD1 (5 bases). Trimming shortened V by 5 bases and J by 1 base, and 23 bases separated the two germline ends. CDR1 SGHAT and CDR2 FQNNGV come from the germline V gene. This CDR3 region has 18 residues.

This chain joins TRBV10-3 and TRBJ1-3, with a tentative D call TRBD1 (6 bases). Germline V gives CDR1 ENHRY, CDR2 SYGVKD. This CDR3 region has 16 residues. Trimming removed 0 bases at V and 1 base at J, with 10 bases between. The CDR3 region is CAISESTGISGNTIYF. The CDR3 nucleotides read TGTGCCATCAGTGAGTCTACAGGGATTTCTGGAAACACCATATATTTT.

This clone turned up a few times. This sequence joins TRBV4-3 and TRBJ1-5, with a tentative D call TRBD1 (5 bases). Germline values: CDR1 LGHNA, CDR2 YSLEER. The germline V and J ends were trimmed by 0 bases and 5 bases, with 8 bases remaining between them. The CDR3 is made up of 14 amino acids. The CDR3 sequence: CASSQDRTYQPQHF. The CDR3, as DNA: TGCGCCAGCAGCCAAGATCGGACATATCAGCCCCAGCATTTT.

In regard to this clone: Other DNA sequences from this sample encode an identical CDR3 as well. The chain couples TRBV20-1 to TRBJ2-1; D is undetermined. The V end lost 0 bases, the J end lost 6 bases, and 3 bases lay between the germline ends. CDR3 length: 11 residues. Germline V lookup: CDR1 DFQATT, CDR2 SNEGSKA (reference sequence). The CDR3 DNA sequence: TGCAGTGCTAGAGACGGCAATGAGCAGTTCTTC. Protein sequence: CSARDGNEQFF.

Details on this clone: This same CDR3 is encoded by further DNA sequences in the sample. The chain joins TRBV7-9 to TRBJ2-7; D is uncertain. Germline loops: CDR1 SEHNR, CDR2 FQNEAQ (reference sequence). Trimming took off 0 bases at V and 5 bases at J, with 5 bases between the two ends. The CDR3 consists of 12 residues. The CDR3 DNA follows: TGTGCCAGCAGCTTAGCTCTTGACGAGCAGTACTTC. As protein: CASSLALDEQYF.

This clone was counted once. This sample includes further DNA sequences coding for the same CDR3. The chain carries TRBV27 and TRBJ1-1; possibly TRBD1 for D (6 bases). The germline V gene encodes CDR1 MNHEY and CDR2 SMNVEV (reference sequence). This CDR3 region has 11 residues. Between the trimmed V and J ends, which lost 6 bases and 5 bases, there was a span of 7 bases. The CDR3 coding sequence is TGTGCCAGCAGAGGGGGAACTGAAGCTTTCTTT. This translates into CASRGGTEAFF.

The chain joins TRBV7-3 to TRBJ1-1; D remains ambiguous. The germline V and J ends were trimmed by 5 bases and 0 bases, with 7 bases remaining between them. The V gene's germline CDR1 is SGHTA and CDR2 FQGTGA. This CDR3 is 13 amino acids long. CDR3 residues: CASSLWVNTEAFF. CDR3 nucleotides: TGTGCCAGCAGCCTCTGGGTGAACACTGAAGCTTTCTTT.

This clone was seen a single time. The CDR3, as DNA: TGTGCCAGCAGCCAGCTCCAGGGGAGTGAGGGCACAGATACGCAGTATTTT. Translating it yields CASSQLQGSEGTDTQYF. The V gene is TRBV4-2, the J gene TRBJ2-3; tentative D call: TRBD1 (6 bases). CDR3 size: 17 residues. CDR1 and CDR2 (germline): LGHNA, YNFKEQ. V lost 3 bases and J lost 1, with 17 bases in between.

The chain employs TRBV28 and TRBJ2-3; TRBD1 agrees at 7 bases. Trimming cost V 5 bases and J 5 bases; bases outside gene matches: 7. From germline, CDR1 is MDHEN and CDR2 SYDVKM. This CDR3 region has 14 residues. The CDR3 protein is CASSMDRSEDTQYF. CDR3 in DNA: TGTGCCAGCAGTATGGACAGGTCTGAAGATACGCAGTATTTT.

The genes are TRBV6-1 and TRBJ2-3, with 13 nucleotides matching TRBD2. The CDR3 contains 17 residues. Trimming took 2 bases from V and 1 from J; bases not matched to a gene: 3. In germline, CDR1 is MNHNS, CDR2 SASEGT. CDR3 coding DNA: TGTGCCAGCAGTGAACGTGGACTAGCGGGAGGCACAGATACGCAGTATTTT. This translates into CASSERGLAGGTDTQYF.

As for this clone: The same CDR3 can be traced to other DNA sequences in this sample. The V gene is TRBV7-9, the J gene TRBJ1-2; no clear D gene. The CDR3 is made up of 14 amino acids. V was trimmed by 1 base and J by 0 bases, leaving 6 bases between them. Germline CDR1 reads SEHNR; CDR2 reads FQNEAQ (reference sequence). DNA for the CDR3: TGTGCCAGCAGCTTAGGATCGGCTAACTATGGCTACACCTTC. Its protein product is CASSLGSANYGYTF. Full variable domain (outside the CDR3, taken from reference TRBV7-9 and TRBJ1-2): DTGVSQNPRHKITKRGQNVTFRCDPISEHNRLYWYRQTLGQGPEFLTYFQNEAQLEKSRLLSDRFSAERPKGSFSTLEIQRTEQGDSAMYLCASSLGSANYGYTFGSGTRLTVV.

Only one count was recorded for this clone. The same CDR3 can be traced to other DNA sequences in this sample. V is TRBV7-9 and J is TRBJ1-3, with a tentative D call TRBD1 (5 bases). Germline V CDR1 and CDR2: SEHNR, FQNEAQ (reference sequence). The CDR3 consists of 15 residues. V shed 5 bases and J shed 0 bases, with 11 bases lying between them. The CDR3 region has the DNA TGTGCCAGCAGCCCCGCGGGGGTCTCTGGAAACACCATATATTTT. It is translated as CASSPAGVSGNTIYF.

V usage is TRBV11-2 and J usage is TRBJ1-2; D is possibly TRBD1 (5 bases). CDR1 SGHAT and CDR2 FQNNGV come from the germline V gene. The CDR3 loop spans 14 amino acids. V gave up 0 bases and J gave up 3 bases, with 8 bases separating them. In DNA form, the CDR3 reads TGTGCCAGCAGCTTAGAAGACAGTGACTATGGCTACACCTTC. Protein product: CASSLEDSDYGYTF. The full variable domain, rest sourced from reference TRBV11-2 and TRBJ1-2, is EAGVAQSPRYKIIEKRQSVAFWCNPISGHATLYWYQQILGQGPKLLIQFQNNGVVDDSQLPKDRFSAERLKGVDSTLKIQPAKLEDSAVYLCASSLEDSDYGYTFGSGTRLTVV.

This clone appeared a single time. The chain uses TRBV7-9 and TRBJ2-1; 9 bases fit TRBD2. The CDR3 totals 19 residues. Germline trimming cut 5 bases from V and 1 base from J; bases unmatched to any gene: 15. Looked up from germline, CDR1 is SEHNR and CDR2 is FQNEAQ (reference sequence). The CDR3 loop reads CASSPQFGASGISYNEQFF. The CDR3, as DNA: TGTGCCAGCAGCCCTCAATTTGGGGCTAGCGGGATTTCCTACAATGAGCAGTTCTTC.

Here the CDR3 DNA reads TGCGCCAGCAGCCATGGACAGGGGGCTGTGGAGACCCAGTACTTC. Translated, it gives CASSHGQGAVETQYF. The rearrangement links TRBV4-1 to TRBJ2-5, with 11 bases that match TRBD1. V trimming: 3 bases; J trimming: 5 bases; junction bases outside the gene matches: 5. Per the germline V gene, CDR1 is MGHRA and CDR2 is YSYEKL. The CDR3 has 15 residues.

The J gene is TRBJ2-1, the V gene TRBV6-5; D perhaps matches TRBD2 (5 bases). V was cut by 2 bases and J by 6 bases, with 8 bases left in between. The CDR3 consists of 13 residues. Germline CDR1 reads MNHEY; CDR2 reads SVGAGI. CDR3 in DNA: TGTGCCAGCAGTTACGGGGAGATCAATGAGCAGTTCTTC. It yields the protein CASSYGEINEQFF.

This clone has only one observation. This chain uses TRBV6-5 with TRBJ2-2; perhaps TRBD1 as D (6 bases). Trimming removed 3 bases from V and 7 bases from J, with 12 bases in between. This CDR3 comprises 14 residues. Germline V gene sequence: CDR1 MNHEY, CDR2 SVGAGI. The CDR3 protein is CASSYKGGHGELFF. In DNA form, the CDR3 reads TGTGCCAGCAGTTATAAAGGGGGTCACGGGGAGCTGTTTTTT.

The chain employs TRBV5-1 and TRBJ1-1; D not resolved. The ends were cut back, 0 bases at V and 3 bases at J, with 6 bases in the middle. Per germline, CDR1 SGHRS and CDR2 YFSETQ. The CDR3 spans 13 residues. This CDR3 is CASSLGYHTEAFF. CDR3 nucleotides: TGCGCCAGCAGCTTGGGATACCACACTGAAGCTTTCTTT.

The count of this clone is one. At one end the junction does not follow the germline gene, possibly because of a read error. The rearrangement links TRBV7-9 to TRBJ1-1; possible D gene TRBD1, 6 bases. The CDR3 is 14 amino acids. CDR1 is SEHNR, CDR2 FQNEAQ, per germline (reference sequence). The DNA for the CDR3 is TGTGCCAGCACCTTTCCCAGAGGGGACACTGAAGCTTCCTTT. Residues: CASTFPRGDTEASF.

The V call is TRBV12-5, the J call TRBJ2-1; 7 nucleotides match TRBD2. J was trimmed by 12 bases and V by 0 bases; bases with no gene match: 8. This CDR3 spans 14 amino acids. The germline V gene encodes CDR1 LGHNT and CDR2 FRNRAP. CDR3 residues: CASGLVTIWEGQFF. The CDR3 nucleotides are TGTGCTAGTGGTTTGGTGACAATCTGGGAGGGGCAGTTCTTC.

J is TRBJ1-2 and V is TRBV2; no clear D. CDR1 SNHLY and CDR2 FYNNEI come from the germline V gene. Trimming removed 3 bases at V and 2 bases at J, with 7 bases between. This CDR3 comprises 13 residues. The CDR3 loop reads CASSEEWNYGYTF. CDR3 nucleotides: TGTGCCAGCAGTGAGGAGTGGAACTATGGCTACACCTTC.